The clone carrying this TCR beta chain was counted ten times or more. Its antigen is as yet unknown. Researchers attached unique molecular identifiers to individual cDNA molecules. Each CDR3 protein gets one entry after TCRdb re-called the 5' RACE reads with MiXCR. The sample holds almost 30,000 distinct CDR3 sequences; about 6.1% are singletons and the top ten take 5.5% to 7.5%. These data are taken from a study of early T cells in non-severe SARS-CoV-2 infection. In the study overall: Sequencing used unsorted whole-blood bulk RNA, so chains lack pairing. Points from the study as a whole: Lookups in VDJdb leaned toward anti-spike CD8 responses and missed private and CD4 specificities.

This TCR was recovered from an adult who was a healthcare worker with PCR-confirmed SARS-CoV-2 infection or an uninfected control (not recorded which). The specimen sequenced was whole blood.

The CDR3: CATSRKTGTTSNQPQHF. CDR3 DNA: TGTGCCACCAGCAGAAAGACAGGAACAACAAGCAATCAGCCCCAGCATTTT. The V call is TRBV15, the J call TRBJ1-5, with a possible D match to TRBD1 (6 bases). V was pared by 2 bases and J by 1 base, with 15 bases between. The V gene's germline CDR1 is LNHNV and CDR2 YYDKDF (reference sequence). CDR3 length equals 17 residues.